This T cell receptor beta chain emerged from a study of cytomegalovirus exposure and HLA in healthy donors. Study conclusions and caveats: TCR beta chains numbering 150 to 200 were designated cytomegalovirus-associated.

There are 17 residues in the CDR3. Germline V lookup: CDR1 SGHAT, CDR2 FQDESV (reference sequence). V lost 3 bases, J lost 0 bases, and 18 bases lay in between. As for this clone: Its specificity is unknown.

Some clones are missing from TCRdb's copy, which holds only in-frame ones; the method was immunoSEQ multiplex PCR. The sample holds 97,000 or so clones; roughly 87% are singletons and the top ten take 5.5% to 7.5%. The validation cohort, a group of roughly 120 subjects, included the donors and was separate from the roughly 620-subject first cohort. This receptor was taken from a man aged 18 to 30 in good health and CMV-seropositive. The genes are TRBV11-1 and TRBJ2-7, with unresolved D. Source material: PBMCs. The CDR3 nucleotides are TGTGCCAGCAGCTTTCTCGGTCAGGCGAAAATCTCCTACGAGCAGTACTTC. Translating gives CASSFLGQAKISYEQYF.